This TCR beta chain emerged from a study of T and B cells in COVID-19 patients. Background on the study: Blood was sampled from COVID-19 patients who were either actively infected or recovered. Most recovered patients had mild to moderate COVID-19 treated as outpatients.

Findings and limits, study-wide: Highly clonal in active COVID-19, TRB repertoires exceeded healthy-donor diversity and richness at recovery.

This CDR3 is built from 15 residues. CDR1 and CDR2 from the germline V gene are MNHEY and SMNVEV (reference sequence). Trimming stripped 3 bases from V and 7 bases from J, with 15 bases between. This clonotype is medium-sized (0.01 to 0.1%) in the sample. Its antigen is currently unknown. BIOMED2 TRB-A/B primer pools were used in multiplex TRB PCR. TCRdb re-called the multiplex PCR reads through MiXCR, storing one row per CDR3 protein. The sample lists around 15,000 distinct CDR3 sequences, 25% to 30% occurring once. Each TRB amplification used about 250-550 ng of genomic DNA from blood. The specimen was blood. The TCR was taken from a human donor who had recovered from COVID-19. V usage is TRBV27 and J usage is TRBJ2-2; perhaps TRBD1 as D (5 bases). The CDR3 loop reads CASSLTAVGHGELFF. The CDR3 DNA is TGTGCCAGCAGTTTGACAGCCGTGGGGCACGGGGAGCTGTTTTTT.